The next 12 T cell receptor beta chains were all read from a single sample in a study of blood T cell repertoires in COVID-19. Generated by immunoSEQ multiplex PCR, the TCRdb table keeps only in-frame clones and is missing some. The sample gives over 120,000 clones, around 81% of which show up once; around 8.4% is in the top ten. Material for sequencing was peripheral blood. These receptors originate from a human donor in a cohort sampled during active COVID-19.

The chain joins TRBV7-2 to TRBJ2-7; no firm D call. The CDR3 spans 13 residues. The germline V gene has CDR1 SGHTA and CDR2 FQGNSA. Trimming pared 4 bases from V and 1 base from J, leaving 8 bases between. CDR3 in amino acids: CASSSELSYEQYF. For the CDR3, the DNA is TGTGCCAGCAGCTCGGAGCTTTCCTACGAGCAGTACTTC.

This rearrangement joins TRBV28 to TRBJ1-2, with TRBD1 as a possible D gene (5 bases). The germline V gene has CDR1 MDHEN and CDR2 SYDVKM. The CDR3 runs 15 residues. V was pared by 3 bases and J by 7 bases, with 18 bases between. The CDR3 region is CASSFQRLLGVGYTF. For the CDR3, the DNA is TGTGCCAGCAGTTTCCAGCGATTGTTAGGGGTTGGCTACACCTTC.

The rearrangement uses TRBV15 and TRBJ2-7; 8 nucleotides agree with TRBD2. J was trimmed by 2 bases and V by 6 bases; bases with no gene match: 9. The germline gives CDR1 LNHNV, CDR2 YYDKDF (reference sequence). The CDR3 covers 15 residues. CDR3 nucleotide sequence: TGTGCCACCAGGCCTGGATCGGGAGGGGCCTACGAGCAGTACTTC. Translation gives CATRPGSGGAYEQYF.

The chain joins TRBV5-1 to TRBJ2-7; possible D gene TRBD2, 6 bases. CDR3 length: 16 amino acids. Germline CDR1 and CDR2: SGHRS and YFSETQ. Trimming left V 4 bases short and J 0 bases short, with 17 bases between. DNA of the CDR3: TGCGCCAGCAGCCTAGGGCCCGGCGGGACCTCCTACGAGCAGTACTTC. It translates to CASSLGPGGTSYEQYF.

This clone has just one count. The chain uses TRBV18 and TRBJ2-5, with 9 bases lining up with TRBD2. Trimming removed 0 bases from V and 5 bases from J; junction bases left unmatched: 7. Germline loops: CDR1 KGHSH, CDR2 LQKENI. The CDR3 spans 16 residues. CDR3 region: CASSPPPLAGLETQYF. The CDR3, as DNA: TGTGCCAGCTCACCACCTCCGCTAGCGGGACTTGAGACCCAGTACTTC.

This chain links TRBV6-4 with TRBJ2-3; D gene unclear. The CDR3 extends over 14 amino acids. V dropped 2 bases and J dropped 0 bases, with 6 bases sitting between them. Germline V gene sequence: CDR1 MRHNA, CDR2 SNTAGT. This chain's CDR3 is CASSDGMSTDTQYF. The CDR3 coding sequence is TGTGCCAGCAGTGACGGCATGAGCACAGATACGCAGTATTTT.

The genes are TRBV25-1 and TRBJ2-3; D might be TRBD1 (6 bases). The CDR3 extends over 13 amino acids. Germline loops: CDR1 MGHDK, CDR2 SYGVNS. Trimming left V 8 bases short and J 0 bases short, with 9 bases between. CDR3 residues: CASSGQSTDTQYF. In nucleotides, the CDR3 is TGTGCCAGCTCTGGACAGAGCACAGATACGCAGTATTTT.

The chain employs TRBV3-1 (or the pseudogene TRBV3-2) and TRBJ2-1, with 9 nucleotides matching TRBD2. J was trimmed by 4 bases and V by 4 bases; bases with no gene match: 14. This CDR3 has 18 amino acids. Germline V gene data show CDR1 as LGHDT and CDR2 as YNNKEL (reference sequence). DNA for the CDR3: TGTGCCAGCAGCCCTTTCAGAGCGGGAGGCCGACTTTACAATGAGCAGTTCTTC. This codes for CASSPFRAGGRLYNEQFF.

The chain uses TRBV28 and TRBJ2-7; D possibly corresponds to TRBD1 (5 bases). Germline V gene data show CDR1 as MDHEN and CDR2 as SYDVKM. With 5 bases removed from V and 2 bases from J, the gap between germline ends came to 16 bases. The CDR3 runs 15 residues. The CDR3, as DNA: TGTGCCAGCAGTCCCCCGACAGACCCTACCTACGAGCAGTACTTC. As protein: CASSPPTDPTYEQYF.

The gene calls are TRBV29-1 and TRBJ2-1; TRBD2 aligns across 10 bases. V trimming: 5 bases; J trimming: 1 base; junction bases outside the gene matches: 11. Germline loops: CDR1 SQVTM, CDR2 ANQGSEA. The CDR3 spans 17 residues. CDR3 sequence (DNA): TGCAGCGTTCTAGCGGGAGAAAGTACGAGGTCCTACAATGAGCAGTTCTTC. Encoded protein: CSVLAGESTRSYNEQFF.

The CDR3 protein is CASSLGQVPGAFF. DNA for the CDR3: TGCGCCAGCAGCTTGGGGCAGGTGCCCGGAGCTTTCTTT. V gene TRBV5-1 combines with J gene TRBJ1-1; no firm D call. V lost 0 bases to trimming and J lost 10 bases, with 13 bases between them. CDR3 length equals 13 residues. Per germline, CDR1 SGHRS and CDR2 YFSETQ.

The CDR3 spells CATSGRAFLQYF. DNA of the CDR3: TGTGCTACAAGCGGGAGGGCCTTCTTACAGTATTTT. The J gene is TRBJ2-3, the V gene TRBV28, with TRBD2 identical over 10 bases. This CDR3 region has 12 residues. Looked up from germline, CDR1 is MDHEN and CDR2 is SYDVKM. The entire variable domain, with the rest obtained from reference TRBV28 and TRBJ2-3, is as follows: DVKVTQSSRYLVKRTGEKVFLECVQDMDHENMFWYRQDPGLGLRLIYFSYDVKMKEKGDIPEGYSVSREKKERFSLILESASTNQTSMYLCATSGRAFLQYFGPGTRLTVL.